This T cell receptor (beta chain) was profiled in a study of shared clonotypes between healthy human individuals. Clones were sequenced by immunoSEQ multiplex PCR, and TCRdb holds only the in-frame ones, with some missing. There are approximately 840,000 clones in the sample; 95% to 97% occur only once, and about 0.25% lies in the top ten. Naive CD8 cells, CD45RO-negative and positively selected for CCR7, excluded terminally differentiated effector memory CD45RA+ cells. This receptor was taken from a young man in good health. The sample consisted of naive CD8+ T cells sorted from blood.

CDR3 protein: CASRTGTGPYEQYF. The CDR3 nucleotides are TGTGCCAGCAGGACCGGGACAGGCCCCTACGAGCAGTACTTC. The rearrangement links TRBV6-5 to TRBJ2-7, with 8 bases aligning to TRBD1. The germline V gene encodes CDR1 MNHEY and CDR2 SVGAGI. V lost 6 bases to trimming and J lost 2 bases; unmatched junction nucleotides: 6. The CDR3 has 14 amino acids.